These 6 T cell receptor beta chains originate from one sample sequenced in a study of vaccination effects on CD4 cells after COVID-19. Antigen-specific CD4+ T cells were first expanded with viral peptide pools by the ViraFEST assay and only then sequenced. Subsequent to ten to eleven days of culture, CD4+ T cells were isolated. Participants completed two doses of the BNT162b2 or mRNA-1273 vaccine. These receptors' antigens are unknown. Measured with immunoSEQ multiplex PCR; TCRdb has only the in-frame clones, and not every one. The sample includes about 24,000 clones, roughly 79% of them seen just once. The sample was CD4+ T cells from PBMCs cultured with SARS-CoV-2 spike peptides, taken after COVID-19 vaccination. Source of these receptors: a human donor who received a COVID-19 vaccine. Some clones in this sample may be carry-over from other donors' samples.

The chain combines TRBV19 with TRBJ2-3; D remains ambiguous. From germline, CDR1 is LNHDA and CDR2 SQIVND (reference sequence). Trimming stripped 8 bases from V and 2 bases from J, with 11 bases between. The CDR3 length is 13 residues. The CDR3 DNA is TGTGCCAGTTCTCCTTTTAACACAGATACGCAGTATTTT. It encodes CASSPFNTDTQYF.

The CDR3 sequence: CASSESIRRLRPQHF. CDR3 DNA sequence: TGCGCCAGCAGTGAGTCGATCCGTAGATTGAGGCCCCAGCATTTT. V usage is TRBV10-2 and J usage is TRBJ1-5; D remains unclear. Between the trimmed V and J ends, which lost 0 bases and 9 bases, there was a span of 15 bases. This CDR3 is 15 amino acids long. CDR1 WSHSY and CDR2 SAAADI come from the germline V gene.

The chain carries TRBV10-1 and TRBJ1-2, with a possible D match to TRBD1 (6 bases). V lost 9 bases to trimming and J lost 5 bases, with 19 bases between them. Germline V gene sequence: CDR1 WNHNN, CDR2 SYGVQD (reference sequence). There are 14 residues in the CDR3. The CDR3 protein is CARLGGGRMYGYTF. The CDR3 bases are TGCGCCAGGTTGGGCGGGGGGCGTATGTATGGCTACACCTTC.

V and J are TRBV6-2 or TRBV6-3 and TRBJ1-4, with D possibly being TRBD1 (6 bases). Trimming pared 5 bases from V and 7 bases from J, leaving 11 bases between. From germline, CDR1 is MNHEY and CDR2 SVGEGT. This CDR3 has 13 residues. The CDR3 protein is CASSPRGGEKLFF. CDR3 nucleotide sequence: TGTGCCAGCAGTCCAAGGGGGGGTGAAAAACTGTTTTTT.

The rearrangement uses TRBV9 and TRBJ2-7; D uncertain. V gave up 0 bases and J gave up 2 bases, with 6 bases separating them. Per the germline V gene, CDR1 is SGDLS and CDR2 is YYNGEE. The CDR3 sequence is 13 residues long. CDR3 sequence reads: CASSVVQAYEQYV. DNA of the CDR3: TGTGCCAGCAGCGTAGTACAAGCCTACGAGCAGTACGTC.

This clone was found a few times. This chain links TRBV30 with TRBJ1-2; D gene ambiguous. The CDR3 has 12 residues. V was clipped by 4 bases and J by 2 bases, with 8 bases between them. Germline CDR1 is GTSNPN and CDR2 is SVGIG (reference sequence). This chain's CDR3 is CAWKRGNYGYTF. For the CDR3, the DNA is TGTGCCTGGAAGAGAGGGAACTATGGCTACACCTTC.